These 8 T cell receptor beta chains came from one sample sequenced in a study of shared clonotypes between healthy human individuals. This table comes from immunoSEQ multiplex PCR, and its TCRdb copy is limited to in-frame clones, with some not included. The sample lists hundreds of thousands of clones, around 74% occurring once. The sequencing sample was made of memory CD4+ T cells sorted from blood. Sample subset: CD45RA-negative fraction. These receptors originate from a woman aged 25 to 39 in good health.

CDR3 DNA sequence: TGTGCCAGCTTCCCCGGACTAGCGAGACTTCATAACTACAATGAGCAGTTCTTC. Amino acid sequence: CASFPGLARLHNYNEQFF. This chain connects TRBV28 to TRBJ2-1, with 9 bases aligning to TRBD2. CDR1 is MDHEN and CDR2 is SYDVKM in the germline V gene. J gave up 3 bases and V 8 bases, and 17 bases lay outside the gene matches. CDR3 size: 18 residues.

The J gene is TRBJ2-5, the V gene TRBV25-1, with TRBD2 as a possible D gene (5 bases). The CDR3 sequence is 14 residues long. Trimming pared 7 bases from V and 0 bases from J, leaving 12 bases between. The germline V gene encodes CDR1 MGHDK and CDR2 SYGVNS. As DNA, the CDR3 is TGTGCCAGCACCCCTTCGGGGTACCAAGAGACCCAGTACTTC. Its translation: CASTPSGYQETQYF.

This chain uses TRBV19 with TRBJ2-1; D perhaps matches TRBD1 (6 bases). The V gene lost 5 bases and the J gene lost 8 bases, with 28 bases spanning the gap. Germline V gene lookup returns CDR1 LNHDA and CDR2 SQIVND (reference sequence). This CDR3 spans 18 amino acids. The CDR3 coding sequence is TGTGCCAGTAGTGACGGGACACCAGAAGAAGCCTACCCACATGAGCAGTTCTTC. Translation gives CASSDGTPEEAYPHEQFF.

There are a few counts of this clone. This rearrangement joins TRBV5-4 to TRBJ2-7; tentatively, D is TRBD2 (5 bases). The CDR3 runs 15 residues. Per the germline V gene, CDR1 is SGHNT and CDR2 is YYREEE (reference sequence). The V end was cut by 1 base, the J end by 0 bases, with 11 bases between. The CDR3 region is CASSLSSGFSYEQYF. The DNA for the CDR3 is TGTGCCAGCAGCTTGAGTTCGGGGTTCTCCTACGAGCAGTACTTC.

The chain couples TRBV28 to TRBJ2-7, with TRBD2 identical over 9 bases. The CDR3 contains 15 residues. Germline-derived CDR1 and CDR2 are MDHEN and SYDVKM. Trimming removed 4 bases from V and 2 bases from J; junction bases left unmatched: 6. In DNA form, the CDR3 reads TGTGCCAGCAGTTCAGCGGGGGGAGGGGCCTACGAGCAGTACTTC. Protein: CASSSAGGGAYEQYF.

Note on this clone: With a much larger clone just one base away, this may be a read error. CDR3 bases: TGTGCCAGCAGCTTAACCTACGAGCAGTACTTC. Its protein is CASSLTYEQYF. V usage is TRBV7-9 and J usage is TRBJ2-7; D not certain. The CDR3 extends over 11 amino acids. Trimming pared 2 bases from V and 2 bases from J, leaving 1 base between. Per germline, CDR1 SEHNR and CDR2 FQNEAQ (reference sequence).

The chain uses TRBV27 and TRBJ2-2; D gene ambiguous. The V and J ends lost 2 bases and 2 bases respectively, with 9 bases between them. Germline V gives CDR1 MNHEY, CDR2 SMNVEV (reference sequence). The CDR3 contains 15 residues. The CDR3: CASSLGPANTGELFF. CDR3 nucleotide sequence: TGTGCCAGCAGTTTAGGGCCAGCTAACACCGGGGAGCTGTTTTTT.

The V gene is TRBV28, the J gene TRBJ1-1; no firm D call. The CDR3 loop spans 11 amino acids. V was shortened by 7 bases and J by 10 bases, with 13 bases between the two germline ends. Germline-derived CDR1 and CDR2 are MDHEN and SYDVKM. The CDR3 spells CASTNSTGAFF. For the CDR3, the DNA is TGTGCCAGCACCAACAGTACCGGAGCTTTCTTT.